This TCR beta chain was observed in a study of shared clonotypes between healthy human individuals. An assay was performed, and its level was deep. Once extracted for a subset, genomic DNA was divided evenly among several immunoSEQ plates. Assay: immunoSEQ multiplex PCR; the TCRdb copy retains only in-frame clones and omits some. The repertoire holds 2.3 million or so clones, with roughly 93% as singletons. A CD45RA-negative memory subset and a CD45RA+ naive subset were separated from the CD4+ cells. This clonotype was sampled from a man aged 18 to 30 in good health. Some clones in this sample may be carry-over from other donors' samples. The sequenced material came from naive CD4+ T cells from PBMCs. As for subset: CD45RA+ positively selected.

The CDR3 sequence is CASSLDNPASGAFF. CDR3 coding DNA: TGCGCCAGCAGCTTGGACAATCCCGCCTCAGGGGCTTTCTTT. The chain employs TRBV5-1 and TRBJ1-1; D possibly corresponds to TRBD1 (5 bases). The CDR3 runs 14 residues. Between the trimmed V and J ends, which lost 0 bases and 11 bases, there was a span of 17 bases. Per germline, CDR1 SGHRS and CDR2 YFSETQ.